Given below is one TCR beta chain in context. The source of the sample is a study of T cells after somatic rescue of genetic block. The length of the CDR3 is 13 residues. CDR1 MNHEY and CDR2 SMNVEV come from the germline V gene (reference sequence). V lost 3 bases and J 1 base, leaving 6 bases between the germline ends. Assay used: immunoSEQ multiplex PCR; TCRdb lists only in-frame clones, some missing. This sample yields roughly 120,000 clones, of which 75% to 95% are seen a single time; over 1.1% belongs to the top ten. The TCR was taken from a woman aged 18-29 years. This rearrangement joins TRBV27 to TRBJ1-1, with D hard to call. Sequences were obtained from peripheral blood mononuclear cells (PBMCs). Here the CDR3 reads CASSFQENTEAFF. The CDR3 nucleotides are TGTGCCAGCAGTTTCCAGGAGAACACTGAAGCTTTCTTT.